Listed below are T cell receptor beta chains from one sample, sequenced in a study of T cell responses to AZD1222 COVID-19 vaccine. TCRdb's table, derived via immunoSEQ multiplex PCR, lists solely in-frame clones and lacks some. The sample contains under 200,000 clones, around nine tenths of which appear only once. The material was peripheral blood, obtained 28 days after the second AZD1222 dose. The receptor set was obtained from an adult who received the AZD1222 COVID-19 vaccine. The CDR3 runs from the conserved cysteine through the conserved F or W. D genes are given only for firm matches. The size of a clone is reported for some rows only, either as once, few or many, or as a class for expanded clones.

-	-	TRBV7-2	TRBJ2-7	13	TGTGCCAGCAGCTTAGTTGCGGGGAACGAGCAGTACTTC	CASSLVAGNEQYF
-	-	TRBV2	TRBJ2-1	13	TGTGCCAGCAGTGAGAGCAGGGGCCATGAGCAGTTCTTC	CASSESRGHEQFF
TRBD1	-	TRBV18	TRBJ2-7	14	TGTGCCAGCTCACCAGAGGACAGGGTCTACGAGCAGTACTTC	CASSPEDRVYEQYF
-	-	TRBV7-2	TRBJ1-1	14	TGTGCCAGCAGCTCCGCGGCGGCGAACACTGAAGCTTTCTTT	CASSSAAANTEAFF
-	-	TRBV28	TRBJ2-7	15	TGTGCCAGCAGCACCGAGATGAACGGGTTCTACGAGCAGTACTTC	CASSTEMNGFYEQYF
TRBD1	-	TRBV5-4	TRBJ2-5	14	TGTGCCAGCAGCCAAACAGGGGGCCTAGAGACCCAGTACTTC	CASSQTGGLETQYF
-	-	TRBV10-3	TRBJ1-6	15	TGTGCCATCAGTGATCCCCGGCAGGGAATTTCACCCCTCCACTTT	CAISDPRQGISPLHF
-	-	TRBV28	TRBJ2-4	13	TGTGCCAGCAGTATGGAGGCCAAAAACATTCAGTACTTC	CASSMEAKNIQYF
-	-	TRBV25-1	TRBJ2-4	11	TGTGCCAGCAGTGACGGCGCTGGATGGTACTTC	CASSDGAGWYF
-	once	TRBV9	TRBJ2-1	15	TGTGCCAGCAGCGTAGGTATAGGGCCGGGCAATGAGCAGTTCTTC	CASSVGIGPGNEQFF
-	-	TRBV12-3/TRBV12-4	TRBJ2-5	13	TGTGCCAGCAGTCTAAAAACTTCCGAGACCCAGTACTTC	CASSLKTSETQYF
TRBD1	-	TRBV4-2	TRBJ1-2	16	TGTGCCAGCAGCCAAGTAACGGGGACAGGGGTTCGGGGCTACACCTTC	CASSQVTGTGVRGYTF
TRBD1	-	TRBV9	TRBJ1-2	14	TGTGCCAGCAGCGTGGGACAGGAGCACTATGGCTACACCTTC	CASSVGQEHYGYTF
-	-	TRBV3-1/TRBV3-2	TRBJ2-7	16	TGTGCCAGCAGCCAGAGGGACATTGGGGCGGGAGACGAGCAGTACTTC	CASSQRDIGAGDEQYF
TRBD2	-	TRBV3-1/TRBV3-2	TRBJ2-1	15	TGTGCCAGCAGCCAAGCCCTAGCGGGTCTCAATGAGCAGTTCTTC	CASSQALAGLNEQFF
TRBD1	-	TRBV7-9	TRBJ2-1	17	TGTGCCAGCAGCACGTACCACCGGGACAGGGGGCACAATGAGCAGTTCTTC	CASSTYHRDRGHNEQFF
-	-	TRBV19	TRBJ2-7	16	TGTGCCAGTAGTATAACCATGGATGCCACGCACTACGAGCAGTACTTC	CASSITMDATHYEQYF
-	-	TRBV9	TRBJ2-1	13	TGTGCCAGCAGCGTAGATGGGTTTAATGAGCAGTTCTTC	CASSVDGFNEQFF
-	-	TRBV10-3	TRBJ2-7	15	TGTGCCATCAGTGGAAAGGGTCCGAGCTCCTACGAGCAGTACTTC	CAISGKGPSSYEQYF
-	-	TRBV14	TRBJ2-2	13	TGTGCCAGCAGCCAGGTGAACACCGGGGAGCTGTTTTTT	CASSQVNTGELFF
-	-	TRBV24-1	TRBJ2-3	13	TGTGCCACCAGGGAGGAGGTGGTAGATACGCAGTATTTT	CATREEVVDTQYF
-	-	TRBV5-1	TRBJ1-4	16	TGCGCCAGCAGCTTGAGGTCGCGCTTTCCTAATGAAAAACTGTTTTTT	CASSLRSRFPNEKLFF
-	once	TRBV6-2/TRBV6-3	TRBJ1-2	13	TGTGCCAGCAGTTTCCAAGACAGCTATGGCTACACCTTC	CASSFQDSYGYTF
-	-	TRBV6-5	TRBJ2-6	14	TGTGCCAGCAGCCGTTTGCGCGGGGCCAACGTCCTGACTTTC	CASSRLRGANVLTF
-	-	TRBV28	TRBJ2-7	15	TGTGCCAGCAGTCCGGGAGGGGGACAGGGTCGCGAGCAGTACTTC	CASSPGGGQGREQYF
-	-	TRBV19	TRBJ2-2	14	TGTGCCAGTAGTATGGGACAGAACACCGGGGAGCTGTTTTTT	CASSMGQNTGELFF
-	-	TRBV28	TRBJ2-7	11	TGTGCCAGCACCAATACCCGTTCTCAGTACTTC	CASTNTRSQYF
-	-	TRBV5-1	TRBJ2-1	13	TGCGCCTCTCAGGGGCTAGCTGGCAATGAGCAGTTCTTC	CASQGLAGNEQFF
-	-	TRBV7-3	TRBJ2-1	12	TGTGCCAGCAGCTTGACCGAGGTCGAGCAGTTCTTC	CASSLTEVEQFF
-	-	TRBV7-9	TRBJ2-7	12	TGTGCCAGCAGTCCCCCGGGTTACGAGCAGTACTTC	CASSPPGYEQYF
TRBD1	-	TRBV28	TRBJ2-7	14	TGTGCCAGCAAAGTACAGGGGGCCTCCAACGAGCAGTACTTC	CASKVQGASNEQYF
-	-	TRBV6-1	TRBJ2-7	12	TGTGCCAGCAGTGAGGGGAGCTACGAGCAGTACTTC	CASSEGSYEQYF
TRBD1	-	TRBV19	TRBJ1-6	16	TGTGCCAGTAGTATAGTCACAGGGGACGCTAATTCACCCCTCCACTTT	CASSIVTGDANSPLHF
-	-	TRBV9	TRBJ1-2	13	TGTGCCAGCAGCGCGGACGGTAACTATGGCTACACCTTC	CASSADGNYGYTF
-	-	TRBV28	TRBJ1-4	14	TGTGCCAGCAGTTTATCACCCGGGACGCCGGGGGCGTTTTTT	CASSLSPGTPGAFF
-	-	TRBV9	TRBJ2-7	12	TGTGCCAGCAGCGGCCCGTTACTCGAGCAGTACTTC	CASSGPLLEQYF
-	-	TRBV11-2	TRBJ2-1	16	TGTGCCAGCAGCTTAGGTTCCCTAGAGGGCTACAATGAGCAGTTCTTC	CASSLGSLEGYNEQFF
-	-	TRBV28	TRBJ2-7	13	TGTGCCAGCAGTTTTGACAGCTCCTACGAGCAGTACTTC	CASSFDSSYEQYF
-	-	TRBV6-5	TRBJ1-5	13	TGTGCCAGCAGGAGGACGGTGAATCAGCCCCAGCATTTT	CASRRTVNQPQHF
-	-	TRBV6-4	TRBJ1-6	13	TGTGCCAGCAGTGCCGGGGACAATTCACCCCTCCACTTT	CASSAGDNSPLHF
TRBD2	-	TRBV19	TRBJ2-1	17	TGTGCCAGTAGTATTCTAGCGGCGTTTACCCCCCACAATGAGCAGTTCTTC	CASSILAAFTPHNEQFF
-	few	TRBV3-1/TRBV3-2	TRBJ1-5	14	TGTGCCAGCAGCCAAGATCGAGCTCCTCAGCCCCAGCATTTT	CASSQDRAPQPQHF
-	few	TRBV7-2	TRBJ1-5	14	TGTGCCAGCAGCTTAGGGCCCGGAGATCAGCCCCAGCATTTT	CASSLGPGDQPQHF
-	-	TRBV18	TRBJ2-3	14	TGTGCCAGCTCACCACCGAGCGTCGCAGATACGCAGTATTTT	CASSPPSVADTQYF
TRBD2	few	TRBV9	TRBJ2-1	19	TGTGCCAGCAGCGTAGTCCCCTCCCCTCTAGCGGGAGTGAGGAATGAGCAGTTCTTC	CASSVVPSPLAGVRNEQFF
TRBD1	-	TRBV6-2/TRBV6-3	TRBJ1-5	17	TGTGCCAGCAGCCCTCGACCGGGACAGGGGGCGGGACAGCCCCAGCATTTT	CASSPRPGQGAGQPQHF